Sequencing of this TCR beta chain was carried out in a study of cytomegalovirus exposure and HLA in healthy donors. This clone was seen once. The PCR made use of 60 Vbeta and 13 Jbeta primers. TCRdb's table, derived via immunoSEQ multiplex PCR, lists solely in-frame clones and lacks some. The sample has 120,000 to 150,000 clones, approximately 80% seen once. Sequencing used PBMCs. This receptor was obtained from a male donor in good health and CMV-seronegative.

The CDR3 region has the DNA TGTGCCAGCAGCTTCGGCGGGGGGAGCTCCTACAATGAGCAGTTCTTC. Protein: CASSFGGGSSYNEQFF. The gene calls are TRBV5-4 and TRBJ2-1; 8 bases match TRBD2. The J segment lost 0 bases and the V segment lost 2 bases, leaving 4 bases of the junction unmatched. Germline V gives CDR1 SGHNT, CDR2 YYREEE (reference sequence). The CDR3 totals 16 residues.